The next 23 T cell receptor beta chains were all read from a single sample in a study of blood T cell repertoires in COVID-19. Here immunoSEQ multiplex PCR was the method, and the copy in TCRdb shows in-frame clones only, minus some. The sample includes 250,000 to 350,000 clones, around 90% of them seen just once. The sequenced material came from PBMCs or T cells enriched from blood (not recorded which). Receptors originate from a woman aged 40 to 55 who had recovered from COVID-19.

The rearrangement links TRBV5-5 to TRBJ2-7, with 7 bases aligning to TRBD2. The V gene end was trimmed by 1 base and the J gene end by 6 bases; junction bases not matched to a gene: 7. Germline CDR1 SGHKS, CDR2 YYEKEE (reference sequence). The CDR3 is 14 residues long. CDR3 sequence (DNA): TGTGCCAGCAGCTTGTCTTGGGGAGGGAGCGAGCAGTACTTC. Protein sequence: CASSLSWGGSEQYF.

The chain joins TRBV5-4 to TRBJ2-5; TRBD2 aligns across 7 bases. There are 16 residues in the CDR3. Germline assignment: CDR1 SGHNT and CDR2 YYREEE (reference sequence). Unmatched junction bases numbered 11, after V lost 2 bases and J lost 4 bases. The CDR3 spells CASSFMGGSGGETQYF. Here the CDR3 DNA reads TGTGCCAGCAGCTTTATGGGCGGGAGCGGTGGAGAGACCCAGTACTTC.

This rearrangement joins TRBV10-3 to TRBJ1-5, with 7 bases fitting TRBD1. After removal of 3 bases from V and 3 bases from J, the junction contained 8 bases not matched to a gene. CDR1 is ENHRY and CDR2 is SYGVKD in the germline V gene. This CDR3 has 16 residues. This CDR3 reads CAISDPVGQVNQPQHF. The CDR3 DNA is TGTGCCATCAGTGACCCCGTTGGACAGGTCAATCAGCCCCAGCATTTT.

The V gene is TRBV19, the J gene TRBJ2-7; D is uncertain. V lost 5 bases and J lost 8, with 10 bases in between. CDR1 is LNHDA, CDR2 SQIVND, per germline (reference sequence). This CDR3 is built from 11 residues. CDR3 nucleotides: TGTGCCAGTAGTTTCGGGTCACAGCAGTACTTC. It specifies CASSFGSQQYF.

The J gene is TRBJ2-1, the V gene TRBV3-1 (or the pseudogene TRBV3-2), with 9 bases that match TRBD2. Trimming took 3 bases from V and 7 from J; bases not matched to a gene: 13. From germline, CDR1 is LGHDT and CDR2 YNNKEL (reference sequence). This CDR3 contains 17 residues. The CDR3 is CASSQVFSGRKGNEQFF. CDR3 nucleotides: TGTGCCAGCAGCCAGGTTTTTAGCGGGAGAAAAGGTAATGAGCAGTTCTTC.

J is TRBJ1-1 and V is TRBV7-2; 12 nucleotides align to TRBD1. Germline V gene sequence: CDR1 SGHTA, CDR2 FQGNSA. V dropped 4 bases and J dropped 11; count of bases not matched to a gene: 5. The CDR3 length is 13 residues. CDR3 residues: CASSSPGQGAAFF. The CDR3 nucleotides read TGTGCCAGCAGCTCCCCGGGACAGGGGGCGGCTTTCTTT.

The gene calls are TRBV2 and TRBJ2-7; 8 bases map to TRBD2. The length of the CDR3 is 14 residues. Losses at the gene ends were 7 bases for V and 3 bases for J; bases not matched to a gene: 8. The germline V gene encodes CDR1 SNHLY and CDR2 FYNNEI. For the CDR3, the DNA is TGTGCCAGCAAGGCACTAGCGGAGCTCTACGAGCAGTACTTC. Its protein product is CASKALAELYEQYF.

CDR3 loop: CASSYGGADTQYF. DNA of the CDR3: TGTGCCAGCAGCTATGGGGGGGCGGATACGCAGTATTTT. The chain has TRBV7-3 and TRBJ2-3; a possible D gene is TRBD2 (7 bases). Germline V gene lookup returns CDR1 SGHTA and CDR2 FQGTGA. V lost 4 bases and J 6 bases, leaving 11 bases between the germline ends. The CDR3 covers 13 residues.

The chain couples TRBV7-6 to TRBJ1-5; tentative D call: TRBD1 (5 bases). V was cut by 5 bases and J by 4 bases, with 12 bases left in between. The CDR3 runs to 14 residues. Germline lookup yields CDR1 SGHVS and CDR2 FNYEAQ. The CDR3 nucleotides are TGTGCCAGCAGCCGCGGGGGGTTTAATCAGCCCCAGCATTTT. Its protein is CASSRGGFNQPQHF.

In its sample, this clone was seen once. The J gene is TRBJ2-3, the V gene TRBV3-1 (or the pseudogene TRBV3-2), with TRBD1 as a possible D gene (5 bases). Trimming left V 7 bases short and J 4 bases short, with 12 bases between. The CDR3 is made up of 13 amino acids. Germline CDR1 and CDR2: LGHDT and YNNKEL (reference sequence). CDR3 sequence (DNA): TGTGCCAGCACCGACCAGGGCGCAGATACGCAGTATTTT. Its translation is CASTDQGADTQYF.

This clone came up once. The chain joins TRBV7-9 to TRBJ1-4, with a weak D call TRBD1 (5 bases). Germline V CDR1 and CDR2: SEHNR, FQNEAQ (reference sequence). Trimming removed 4 bases from V and 2 bases from J, with 11 bases in between. The CDR3 is 15 amino acids. CDR3 in DNA: TGTGCCAGCAGCTCCTCAGGGTTTACTAATGAAAAACTGTTTTTT. Its protein is CASSSSGFTNEKLFF.

The chain couples TRBV5-1 to TRBJ1-1, with TRBD1 matching 7 bases. Germline assignment: CDR1 SGHRS and CDR2 YFSETQ. This CDR3 is built from 15 residues. J was trimmed by 5 bases and V by 4 bases; bases with no gene match: 11. In nucleotides, the CDR3 is TGCGCCAGCAGCCCAAGACAGGGTGAAGGAACTGAAGCTTTCTTT. This gives the protein CASSPRQGEGTEAFF.

The chain has TRBV7-3 and TRBJ1-5, with a possible D match to TRBD1 (5 bases). Germline-derived CDR1 and CDR2 are SGHTA and FQGTGA. The CDR3 spans 14 residues. V gave up 2 bases and J gave up 7 bases, with 12 bases separating them. The CDR3 reads CASSLHGAGQPQHF. The CDR3 bases are TGTGCCAGCAGCTTACATGGGGCAGGGCAGCCCCAGCATTTT.

The chain links TRBV6-5 to TRBJ2-3; D call uncertain. The CDR3 has 15 amino acids. The V end lost 4 bases, the J end lost 0 bases, and 11 bases lay between the germline ends. Germline-derived CDR1 and CDR2 are MNHEY and SVGAGI. CDR3 nucleotide sequence: TGTGCCAGCAGTTTGTGGCAGGCTAGCACAGATACGCAGTATTTT. Protein: CASSLWQASTDTQYF.

The chain joins TRBV4-3 to TRBJ2-2, with 7 bases matching TRBD1. Germline CDR1 reads LGHNA; CDR2 reads YSLEER. The CDR3 contains 16 residues. The V gene end was trimmed by 2 bases and the J gene end by 6 bases; junction bases not matched to a gene: 9. The CDR3 DNA is TGCGCCAGCAGCCAAAAGGGACAGCCTAGGGCCGGGGAGCTGTTTTTT. It encodes CASSQKGQPRAGELFF.

The chain couples TRBV11-3 to TRBJ2-7; possibly TRBD1 for D (6 bases). Trimming cost V 5 bases and J 2 bases, with 22 bases left between them. Looked up from germline, CDR1 is SGHNT and CDR2 is YENEEA. The CDR3 covers 17 residues. The CDR3 loop reads CASSPQTGPGTAYEQYF. CDR3 coding DNA: TGTGCCAGCAGCCCCCAGACAGGCCCCGGGACCGCCTACGAGCAGTACTTC.

The rearrangement links TRBV6-5 to TRBJ1-1; 7 bases align to TRBD1. The CDR3 runs 14 residues. Germline V gene data show CDR1 as MNHEY and CDR2 as SVGAGI. The ends lost 4 bases at V and 6 bases at J; junction bases unmatched: 8. The CDR3 coding sequence is TGTGCCAGCAGTTCTCCGACAGGGAGCTCTGAAGCTTTCTTT. This sequence encodes CASSSPTGSSEAFF.

The chain carries TRBV3-1 (or the pseudogene TRBV3-2) and TRBJ1-3; possibly TRBD1 for D (5 bases). Germline CDR1 is LGHDT and CDR2 is YNNKEL (reference sequence). The CDR3 runs to 15 residues. V shed 4 bases and J shed 0 bases, with 10 bases lying between them. CDR3 sequence reads: CASSPTGASGNTIYF. CDR3 DNA: TGTGCCAGCAGCCCAACAGGCGCCTCTGGAAACACCATATATTTT.

The V gene is TRBV28, the J gene TRBJ1-5; 7 bases align to TRBD1. The CDR3 runs 14 residues. V dropped 5 bases and J dropped 11; count of bases not matched to a gene: 12. Per the germline V gene, CDR1 is MDHEN and CDR2 is SYDVKM. For the CDR3, the DNA is TGTGCCAGCAGTAAACAGGGGTCGGACAGGACCCAGCATTTT. Encoded protein: CASSKQGSDRTQHF.

The chain carries TRBV4-1 and TRBJ1-6; 8 nucleotides line up with TRBD1. CDR3 length equals 21 residues. V lost 0 bases to trimming and J lost 9 bases; unmatched junction nucleotides: 22. Germline-derived CDR1 and CDR2 are MGHRA and YSYEKL. Written as DNA, the CDR3 is TGCGCCAGCAGCCAAGATTTTTTTATGGGTGGGACAGGCGAAGGAGGTTCACCCCTCCACTTT. Its translation: CASSQDFFMGGTGEGGSPLHF.

V is TRBV13 and J is TRBJ2-7; TRBD2 matches at 7 bases. V lost 3 bases and J lost 5; bases outside the gene matches: 10. The length of the CDR3 is 15 residues. Germline values: CDR1 PRHDT, CDR2 FYEKMQ (reference sequence). Here the CDR3 DNA reads TGTGCCAGCAGCTTCGGAGGGCGGGGGAGCCACGAGCAGTACTTC. Its protein is CASSFGGRGSHEQYF.

The CDR3 DNA reads as TGTGCCAGCAGTCTTCAGGGGAGGGGTAGCACCATATATTTT. Its translation: CASSLQGRGSTIYF. The V call is TRBV27, the J call TRBJ1-3; tentatively, D is TRBD1 (6 bases). Germline V lookup: CDR1 MNHEY, CDR2 SMNVEV (reference sequence). The CDR3 contains 14 residues. The V end lost 5 bases, the J end lost 9 bases, and 17 bases lay between the germline ends.

The chain carries TRBV15 and TRBJ1-3; tentative D call: TRBD1 (6 bases). Germline V gene sequence: CDR1 LNHNV, CDR2 YYDKDF (reference sequence). The CDR3 extends over 19 amino acids. The V end was cut by 1 base, the J end by 3 bases, with 22 bases between. The CDR3 nucleotides are TGTGCCACCAGCAGAGTACCGGGAAAACAGGGCGTCGGTGGAAACACCATATATTTT. Residues: CATSRVPGKQGVGGNTIYF.